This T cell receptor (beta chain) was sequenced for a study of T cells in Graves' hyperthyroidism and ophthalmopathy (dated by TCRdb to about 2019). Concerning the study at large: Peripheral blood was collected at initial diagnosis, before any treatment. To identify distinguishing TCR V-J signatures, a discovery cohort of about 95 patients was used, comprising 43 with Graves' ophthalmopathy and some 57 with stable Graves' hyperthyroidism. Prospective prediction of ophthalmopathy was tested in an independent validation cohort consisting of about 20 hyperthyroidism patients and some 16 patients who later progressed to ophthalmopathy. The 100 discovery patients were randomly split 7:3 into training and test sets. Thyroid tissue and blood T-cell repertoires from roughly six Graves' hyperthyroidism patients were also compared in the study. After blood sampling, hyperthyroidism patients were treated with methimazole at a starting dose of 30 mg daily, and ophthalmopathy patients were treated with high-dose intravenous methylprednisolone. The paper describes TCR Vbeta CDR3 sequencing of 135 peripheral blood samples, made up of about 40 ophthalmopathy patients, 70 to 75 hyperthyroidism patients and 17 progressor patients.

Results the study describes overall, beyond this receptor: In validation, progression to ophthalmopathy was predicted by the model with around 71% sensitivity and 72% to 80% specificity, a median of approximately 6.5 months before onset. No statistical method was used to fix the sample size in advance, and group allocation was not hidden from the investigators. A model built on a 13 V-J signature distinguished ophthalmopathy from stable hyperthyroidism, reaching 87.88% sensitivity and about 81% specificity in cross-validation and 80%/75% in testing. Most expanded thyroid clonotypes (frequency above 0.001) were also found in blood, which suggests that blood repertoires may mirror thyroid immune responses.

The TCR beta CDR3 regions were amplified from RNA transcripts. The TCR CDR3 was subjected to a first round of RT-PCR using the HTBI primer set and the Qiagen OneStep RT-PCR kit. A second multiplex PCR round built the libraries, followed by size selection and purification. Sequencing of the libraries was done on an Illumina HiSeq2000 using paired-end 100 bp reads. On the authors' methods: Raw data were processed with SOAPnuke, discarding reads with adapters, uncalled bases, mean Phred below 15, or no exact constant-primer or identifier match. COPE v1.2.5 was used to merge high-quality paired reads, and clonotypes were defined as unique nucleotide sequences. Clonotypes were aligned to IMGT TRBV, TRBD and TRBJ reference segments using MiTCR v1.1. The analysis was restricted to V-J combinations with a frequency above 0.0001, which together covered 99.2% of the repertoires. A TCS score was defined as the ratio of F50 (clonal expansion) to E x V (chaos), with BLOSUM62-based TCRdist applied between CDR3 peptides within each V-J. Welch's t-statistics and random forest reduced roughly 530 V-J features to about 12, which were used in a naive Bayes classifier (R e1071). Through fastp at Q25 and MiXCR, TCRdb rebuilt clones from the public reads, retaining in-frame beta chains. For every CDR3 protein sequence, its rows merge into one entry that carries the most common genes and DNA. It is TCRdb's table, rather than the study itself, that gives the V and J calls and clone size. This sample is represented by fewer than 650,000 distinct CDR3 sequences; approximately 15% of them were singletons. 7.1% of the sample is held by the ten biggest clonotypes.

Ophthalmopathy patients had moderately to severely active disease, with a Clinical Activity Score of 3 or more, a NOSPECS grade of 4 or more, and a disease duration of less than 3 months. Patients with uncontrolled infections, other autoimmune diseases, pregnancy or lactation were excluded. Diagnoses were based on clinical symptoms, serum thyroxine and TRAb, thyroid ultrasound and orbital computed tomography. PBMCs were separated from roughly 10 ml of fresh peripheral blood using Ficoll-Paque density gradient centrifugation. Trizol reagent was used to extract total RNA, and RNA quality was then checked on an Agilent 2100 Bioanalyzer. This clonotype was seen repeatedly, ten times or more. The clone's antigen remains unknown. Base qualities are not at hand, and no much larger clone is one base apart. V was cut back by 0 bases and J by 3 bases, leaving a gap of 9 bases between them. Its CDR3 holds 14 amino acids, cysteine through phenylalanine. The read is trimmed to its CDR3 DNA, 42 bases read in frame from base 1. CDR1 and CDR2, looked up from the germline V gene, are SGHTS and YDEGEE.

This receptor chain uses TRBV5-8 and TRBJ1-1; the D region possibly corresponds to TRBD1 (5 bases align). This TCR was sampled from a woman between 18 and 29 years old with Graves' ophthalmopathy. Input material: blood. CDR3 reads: CASSLAGVYTEAFF. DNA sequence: TGTGCCAGCAGCTTGGCGGGGGTGTACACTGAAGCTTTCTTT.